This TCR beta chain was observed in a study of cytomegalovirus exposure and HLA in healthy donors (dated by TCRdb to 2016 to 2017). Some background on the complete study: According to an earlier analysis of 587 of the donors, 150 million to 200 million T cells yielded 117 million unique TCR beta sequences and about 300 Gb of sequence data. The T cell repertoires of under 700 subjects were profiled by immunosequencing and related to cytomegalovirus serostatus. Because of strong linkage in the cohort, four or five DR-DQ haplotypes were treated as single units for association and clustering. Rather than drawing on any new phenotypic data, the later analysis identified candidate immune exposures from TCR beta sequences and the way those sequences occurred across donors. The genetic ancestry cluster associated with self-reported Caucasian donors included about 81% of the 398 genotyped donors. Among 300 to 500 genotyped donors of the cohort, an average of about 220,000 unique TCR beta nucleotide sequences was sequenced per donor, of which approximately 19% were non-productive. Genome-wide SNP genotypes for about 65% of the 666 donors were used in a later genetic analysis, which treated that subset as a discovery cohort. To study patterns of TCR occurrence, a later analysis re-analyzed previously published TCR beta repertoires from around 670 donors and added high-resolution HLA genotyping. All discovery cohort repertoires had been generated on a single sequencing platform. Donor age, sex, ethnicity and CMV serostatus were collected together with the repertoire data. To predict cytomegalovirus infection status, the study brought together high-throughput TCR immunosequencing, statistical association of individual TCRs with disease status, and machine learning. The number of donors typed differed by locus, with about 629-630 for A, B, C, DRB1 and DQB1, 522 for DQA1, over 600 for DPA1, and around 460 for DPB1. Both class I and class II loci were covered by HLA typing, at four-digit resolution. Along with the approximately 650-subject first cohort, a separate validation cohort of around 120 different subjects was used. An early release that covered 640 HLA-typed donors contained around 300 gigabases of sequencing data and approximately 85 million unique TCR sequences. The study was designed to test whether signatures of past pathogen exposure could be identified by cataloging public T cell receptors. An earlier analysis of 450 to 750 of the donors used high-throughput TCR beta sequencing to judge whether each TCR beta V gene segment behaved as functional or pseudogenic. Broader findings and caveats from the paper: This cohort had only TCR beta chains sequenced, and the lack of alpha or paired-chain data limited which features could be detected. The authors suggested that the approach could potentially be extended to other disease states and immunological phenotypes. In an earlier analysis of approximately 590 of the donors, most TCR beta V segments appeared in productive rearrangements about 87% or about 30% of the time, broadly matching IMGT annotations. A few of the identified cytomegalovirus-associated TCR beta chains were confirmed in vitro to be specific for cytomegalovirus antigens. The classifier was reported to diagnose cytomegalovirus status with high specificity and sensitivity in both the original and validation cohorts. HLA typing was unavailable for some donors at each locus, so association tests used only the typed subset. Strong co-occurrence of HLA alleles, especially DR and DQ, made assigning TCR associations to individual alleles difficult. A further reported finding was that TCR beta sequences accurately predicted the HLA-A and HLA-B alleles for most subjects in the first cohort. A later analysis found that TCR association rates varied across HLA loci, with DRB1 alleles showing the most associated TCRs and HLA-C alleles the fewest. The presence/absence analyses assumed that sequencing depth was roughly uniform across donors, and that assumption may not be true. Most TCR sequences were seen in very few donors, while some public TCRs were found in many individuals. Because counts were too low, 15 to 20 rarely observed V segments, including chromosome 9 orphons, were left out of the earlier analysis of 500 to 750 of the donors. A total of fewer than 200 TCR beta chains were listed by the study as associated with cytomegalovirus. The sequencing pipeline was judged likely to have produced a cluster of highly shared sequence variants as a technical artifact. V-gene and J-gene trimming of TCR beta chains was associated with a missense DCLRE1C variant in a later genetic analysis, and the association was replicated in an independent cohort. Some IMGT-functional V segments, including TRBV6-2 and TRBV6-3, could not be distinguished by the 87-base-pair reads and were therefore excluded. CMV serostatus was the only immune exposure information available for the cohort. Compared with equally common non-associated chains, HLA-associated TCR beta chains in a later analysis were more clonally expanded and had lower generation probabilities. Specific HLA alleles were associated with 15,000 to 20,000 TCR beta sequences at a false discovery rate of 0.05 in a later analysis. In a later analysis, several top co-occurrence clusters were reported to appear linked to parvovirus B19, influenza, CMV and Epstein-Barr virus. According to a later genetic analysis, donors in an Asian-associated ancestry cluster had fewer N-insertions in productive TCRs than the approximately 700-donor mean. Most CMV-associated TCR beta chains appeared to be HLA-restricted in a later analysis, and the HLA associations seemed to be driven largely by CMV exposure. Correlated functional status among segregating V segments might reflect linkage disequilibrium, but an unknown experimental factor could not be ruled out.

The cohort comprised 666 healthy bone marrow donors. At the time of sampling, all cohort members were nominally healthy, though unrecorded immune exposures were likely present. The donor tested CMV seropositive and was one of the 289 seropositive cohort members. Each donor provided a peripheral blood sample, and peripheral blood mononuclear cells were used for TCR beta sequencing. Genomic DNA extraction from the blood cell samples was performed with the Qiagen DNeasy Blood Extraction Kit. The library was obtained by the immunoSEQ multiplex PCR assay. The multiplex PCR relied on a mix of 60 forward primers for TCR Vbeta segments and 13 reverse primers for TCR Jbeta segments. Amplification of the CDR3 region of rearranged TCR beta genes was performed with a multiplex PCR assay on genomic DNA. The Illumina HiSeq System was used to sequence the amplified TCR beta libraries as 87-base-pair reads. Processing in the source paper ran as follows. A later analysis counted tens of millions of unique TCR beta chains across the 550 to 750 repertoires, and some 11 million of these chains were shared by at least two donors. Raw reads were error-corrected and collapsed into unique sequences with a nearest-neighbor algorithm that merged closely related sequences to remove PCR and sequencing errors. Alignment of CDR3 sequences to IMGT reference sequences was used to assign V, D and J gene segments. For a sequence to be retained, a match of at least six nucleotides to both a V gene segment and a J gene segment was required. Rearrangements were classified as productive when the CDR3 lacked stop codons and remained in frame with V and J, and all other rearrangements were classified as non-productive. CDR3 was defined by IMGT convention, running from the second conserved V-encoded cysteine to the conserved J-encoded phenylalanine. In an earlier analysis of 550 to 650 of the donors, sequences lacking an unambiguous match to a single V gene segment were excluded. An earlier analysis of some 500 of the donors classified V segments as functional when productive rearrangements were above 56.7% and as segregating when the standard deviation between donors was above 5%. A statistical classification framework was built for diagnosing cytomegalovirus status from the catalog of TCR beta chain sequences. A later analysis assigned V and J genes by comparing TCR nucleotide sequences with IMGT/GENE-DB human TR gene sequences. In a later analysis, CDR3 sequences and most-parsimonious VDJ recombination scenarios were assigned using the TCRdist pipeline. A later analysis defined each TCR beta chain by its CDR3 amino acid sequence plus V-gene family, and excluded reads lacking a unique V-gene family. As a way to deal with suspected cross-contamination and a sequencing artifact, a later analysis dropped approximately 570 nucleotide sequences that were highly shared and had low generation probability. A later analysis calculated a clonal expansion index for each public chain from normalized within-repertoire ranks of inferred template counts. A later analysis computed generation probabilities with a VDJ recombination model fitted to out-of-frame rearrangements, and checked the results against IGoR. A later analysis scored TCR-TCR, TCR-HLA and TCR-CMV co-occurrence with hypergeometric tests, applying a repertoire-size bias correction to TCR pairs. False discovery rates were estimated in a later analysis by permuting HLA or CMV assignments 20 times. In a later analysis, co-occurring TCRs were grouped using DBSCAN, and TCRdist sequence similarity was added for clustering within HLA-allele-positive subsets. Repertoires with fewer than 30,000 or more than 120,000 public chains, plus five repertoires with anomalous nucleotide sharing, were excluded from co-occurrence clustering. The table was pulled from immuneACCESS by TCRdb, which kept in-frame rearrangements only. Such tables lose some clones; where checked, under half of the loss comes from unresolved V genes, and the rest has no known cause. Clonal size and the V and J genes are those of that table, whereas D and trimming came from the DNA. The sample table holds roughly 130,000 clones, of which 74% were seen once. The biggest ten clones account for roughly 6% of the sample.

This clone was seen only once. Its antigen remains unidentified. Base qualities are not recorded, but no much larger clone differs from it by a single base. The germline V end is reduced by 2 bases and the J end by 4 bases; junction bases left unmatched: 3. In the germline V gene, CDR1 corresponds to KGHSH and CDR2 to LQKENI. Including cysteine and phenylalanine, the CDR3 has 14 amino acids. The CDR3 DNA has 42 bases and is translated from base 1. The sequencing sample was made of PBMCs. The rearrangement combines TRBV18 with TRBJ2-7; a stretch of 9 junction bases matches TRBD1. This receptor was taken from a woman aged 50 to 60 in good health and CMV-seropositive. The CDR3 in this case is CASSPIQGAYEQYF. In nucleotide form, the sequence is TGTGCCAGCTCACCAATACAGGGGGCGTACGAGCAGTACTTC.